Included here is one TCR beta chain sequence, with context. The record originates from a study of shared clonotypes between healthy human individuals. The overall study: The study used three CD4 naive, three CD4 memory, two CD8 naive and one CD8 memory plate per donor.

Only CD45RO-negative cells positively selected for CCR7 counted as naive CD8 cells, so terminally differentiated effector memory CD45RA+ cells were excluded. Splitting of each subset's genomic DNA was done evenly across several immunoSEQ plates. Here immunoSEQ multiplex PCR was the method, and the copy in TCRdb shows in-frame clones only, minus some. This repertoire shows about 2.2 million clones, roughly 93% found once; its top ten account for 1.5% to 2%. Sequenced: naive CD8+ T cells from PBMCs. The receptor's source is a man between 18 and 35 years old in good health. Some clones in this sample may be carry-over from other donors' samples.

CDR3 residues: CASSDSGADDQPQHF. CDR3 nucleotide sequence: TGTGCCAGCAGTGACTCAGGGGCCGATGATCAGCCCCAGCATTTT. This rearrangement joins TRBV2 to TRBJ1-5; TRBD1 might be the D (6 bases). From germline, CDR1 is SNHLY and CDR2 FYNNEI. Trimming cost V 3 bases and J 5 bases, with 14 bases left between them. This CDR3 comprises 15 residues.